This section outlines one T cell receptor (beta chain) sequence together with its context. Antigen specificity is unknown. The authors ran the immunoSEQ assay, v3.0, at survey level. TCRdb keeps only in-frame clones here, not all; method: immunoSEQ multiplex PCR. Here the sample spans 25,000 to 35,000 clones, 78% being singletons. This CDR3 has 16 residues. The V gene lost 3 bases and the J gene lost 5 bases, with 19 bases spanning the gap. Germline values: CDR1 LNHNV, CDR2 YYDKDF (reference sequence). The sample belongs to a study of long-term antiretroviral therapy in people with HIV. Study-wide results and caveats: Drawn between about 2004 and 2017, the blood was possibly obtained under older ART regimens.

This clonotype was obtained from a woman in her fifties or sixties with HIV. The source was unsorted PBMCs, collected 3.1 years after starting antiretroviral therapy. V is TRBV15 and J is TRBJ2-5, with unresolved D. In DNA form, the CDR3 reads TGTGCCACCAGCAGGGCAAGGAGACTCAAATTGGAGACCCAGTACTTC. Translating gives CATSRARRLKLETQYF.